A single sample is the source of the 22 T cell receptor beta chains below, sequenced in a study of T cell responses to AZD1222 COVID-19 vaccine. Sequenced by immunoSEQ multiplex PCR; TCRdb stores in-frame clones only, minus some. This table holds 250,000 to 300,000 clones, 90% to 95% found once. The sequencing here drew on peripheral blood, taken 28 days after the second AZD1222 dose. The receptors stem from an adult who received the AZD1222 COVID-19 vaccine.

The rearrangement joins TRBV5-1 to TRBJ2-1; TRBD1 agrees at 9 bases. The CDR3 consists of 14 residues. Germline CDR1 and CDR2: SGHRS and YFSETQ. The V segment lost 3 bases and the J segment 9 bases; nucleotides outside the gene matches: 7. The CDR3 DNA reads TGCGCCAGCAGCTCGGGACAGGGACTGAGTGAGCAGTTCTTC. This codes for CASSSGQGLSEQFF.

This rearrangement joins TRBV27 to TRBJ1-2; TRBD1 matches at 10 bases. This CDR3 comprises 18 residues. Germline V lookup: CDR1 MNHEY, CDR2 SMNVEV (reference sequence). V lost 5 bases and J lost 0; bases outside the gene matches: 12. The CDR3 sequence is CASSVRGTGAASNYGYTF. Here the CDR3 DNA reads TGTGCCAGCAGTGTAAGAGGGACAGGGGCCGCCTCTAACTATGGCTACACCTTC.

The rearrangement joins TRBV24-1 to TRBJ1-5; D remains unclear. The V end was cut by 2 bases, the J end by 0 bases, with 10 bases between. The germline CDR1 and CDR2 sequences are KGHDR and SFDVKD. CDR3 length: 16 amino acids. CDR3 protein: CATSDSSGYSNQPQHF. The CDR3, as DNA: TGTGCCACCAGTGATTCGTCCGGCTATAGCAATCAGCCCCAGCATTTT.

This clone has just one count. V is TRBV18 and J is TRBJ1-5; 8 bases are shared with TRBD1. The trim removed 5 bases at V and 5 bases at J, leaving 5 bases unmatched. Germline-derived CDR1 and CDR2 are KGHSH and LQKENI. CDR3 length equals 14 residues. This CDR3 reads CASSSPGQDQPQHF. DNA of the CDR3: TGTGCCAGCTCATCTCCGGGACAGGATCAGCCCCAGCATTTT.

The V and J genes are TRBV5-1 and TRBJ1-1, with TRBD1 matching 7 bases. This CDR3 has 15 amino acids. V dropped 0 bases and J dropped 4; count of bases not matched to a gene: 6. Germline V CDR1 and CDR2: SGHRS, YFSETQ. CDR3: CASSLVDRDVTEAFF. CDR3 bases: TGCGCCAGCAGCTTGGTAGACAGGGACGTCACTGAAGCTTTCTTT.

The V and J genes are TRBV7-3 and TRBJ2-1; D remains unclear. The germline gives CDR1 SGHTA, CDR2 FQGTGA. V lost 8 bases and J 8 bases, leaving 13 bases between the germline ends. The CDR3 is made up of 12 amino acids. CDR3 sequence (DNA): TGTGCCAGCGCTAACCGGTACGATGAGCAGTTCTTC. It yields the protein CASANRYDEQFF.

The chain carries TRBV6-5 and TRBJ1-2; D perhaps matches TRBD1 (6 bases). Germline loops: CDR1 MNHEY, CDR2 SVGAGI. CDR3 length: 14 residues. The V end was cut by 1 base, the J end by 8 bases, with 14 bases between. Here the CDR3 reads CASSYLGGVNGYTF. Here the CDR3 DNA reads TGTGCCAGCAGTTACTTAGGGGGGGTAAACGGCTACACCTTC.

The J gene is TRBJ2-1, the V gene TRBV10-3, with unresolved D. The V and J ends lost 0 bases and 5 bases respectively, with 8 bases between them. Germline V CDR1 and CDR2: ENHRY, SYGVKD. The CDR3 is made up of 14 amino acids. The chain's CDR3 is CAISESEQHNEQFF. CDR3 sequence (DNA): TGTGCCATCAGTGAGTCGGAACAACACAATGAGCAGTTCTTC.

The V call is TRBV5-4, the J call TRBJ2-3; D may correspond to TRBD1 or TRBD2 (5 bases each). This CDR3 spans 17 amino acids. Looked up from germline, CDR1 is SGHNT and CDR2 is YYREEE (reference sequence). V was trimmed by 4 bases and J by 1 base, leaving 19 bases between them. The CDR3 region has the DNA TGTGCCAGCAGCCTCTTTACGGGGACGAGGGGCACAGATACGCAGTATTTT. It translates to CASSLFTGTRGTDTQYF.

This clone was recorded once. This chain joins TRBV2 and TRBJ2-5, with a weak D call TRBD2 (7 bases). Germline CDR1 and CDR2: SNHLY and FYNNEI. Trimming took 7 bases from V and 3 from J, leaving 12 bases between them. The CDR3 extends over 13 amino acids. The CDR3 bases are TGTGCCAGCACTAGAGGGGGGGAAGAGACCCAGTACTTC. This sequence encodes CASTRGGEETQYF.

There are a few counts of this clone. The CDR3 DNA follows: TGTGCCAGCAGTGAAGGGACAGGCCTCTCTGGAAACACCATATATTTT. It yields the protein CASSEGTGLSGNTIYF. The chain employs TRBV2 and TRBJ1-3; 7 nucleotides agree with TRBD1. The CDR3 is made up of 16 amino acids. The germline gives CDR1 SNHLY, CDR2 FYNNEI. After removal of 1 base from V and 0 bases from J, the junction contained 3 bases not matched to a gene.

This sequence joins TRBV7-9 and TRBJ1-1, with unresolved D. The CDR3 contains 12 residues. With 1 base removed from V and 8 bases from J, the gap between germline ends came to 8 bases. CDR1 and CDR2 from the germline V gene are SEHNR and FQNEAQ (reference sequence). This CDR3 is CASSLDTQEAFF. CDR3 nucleotides: TGTGCCAGCAGCTTAGATACACAAGAAGCTTTCTTT.

The chain has TRBV3-1 (or the pseudogene TRBV3-2) and TRBJ2-7, with D perhaps matching TRBD1 or TRBD2 (6 bases each). Looked up from germline, CDR1 is LGHDT and CDR2 is YNNKEL (reference sequence). The CDR3 consists of 14 residues. V was trimmed by 4 bases and J by 4 bases, leaving 14 bases between them. Here the CDR3 DNA reads TGTGCCAGCAGCCCCGGGGGCAGAACATACGAGCAGTACTTC. It codes for CASSPGGRTYEQYF.

This clone turned up a few times. The chain uses TRBV5-5 and TRBJ2-7; D not certain. Germline lookup yields CDR1 SGHKS and CDR2 YYEKEE (reference sequence). The CDR3 is made up of 14 amino acids. The germline V and J ends were trimmed by 3 bases and 0 bases, with 10 bases remaining between them. In DNA form, the CDR3 reads TGTGCCAGCAGCTCTTCAGTAAGCTCCTACGAGCAGTACTTC. This gives the protein CASSSSVSSYEQYF.

The chain is built from TRBV7-2 and TRBJ1-6; D remains unclear. The CDR3 length is 15 residues. Germline CDR1 reads SGHTA; CDR2 reads FQGNSA. Trimming removed 2 bases from V and 6 bases from J, with 11 bases in between. The CDR3 nucleotides read TGTGCCAGCAGCTTATGGCCAGAGGGTAATTCACCCCTCCACTTT. This sequence encodes CASSLWPEGNSPLHF.

The chain couples TRBV5-6 to TRBJ2-6, with unresolved D. CDR3 length equals 16 residues. The ends were cut back, 2 bases at V and 0 bases at J, with 9 bases in the middle. CDR1 SGHDT and CDR2 YYEEEE come from the germline V gene. In DNA form, the CDR3 reads TGTGCCAGCAGCTTCACACCGAGCTCTGGGGCCAACGTCCTGACTTTC. Protein sequence: CASSFTPSSGANVLTF.

V is TRBV27 and J is TRBJ2-3; 7 positions match TRBD1. Germline loops: CDR1 MNHEY, CDR2 SMNVEV (reference sequence). The CDR3 extends over 16 amino acids. Trimming took 5 bases from V and 9 from J; bases not matched to a gene: 17. The CDR3 bases are TGTGCCAGCAGTCTCTCTCGACAGGGAGACAATAAGACGCAGTATTTT. Its protein product is CASSLSRQGDNKTQYF.

V gene TRBV9 combines with J gene TRBJ2-7, with unresolved D. The germline V gene encodes CDR1 SGDLS and CDR2 YYNGEE. V lost 6 bases, J lost 0 bases, and 13 bases lay in between. This CDR3 spans 14 amino acids. The CDR3 spells CASTRTASSYEQYF. The CDR3 region has the DNA TGTGCCAGCACCCGGACGGCTAGCTCCTACGAGCAGTACTTC.

The chain is built from TRBV4-3 and TRBJ1-1; D call uncertain. Germline-derived CDR1 and CDR2 are LGHNA and YSLEER. The CDR3 is made up of 14 amino acids. Between the trimmed V and J ends, which lost 4 bases and 1 base, there was a span of 10 bases. CDR3 in DNA: TGCGCCAGCAGCCCATTGGGCCAGAACACTGAAGCTTTCTTT. Translation: CASSPLGQNTEAFF.

The chain employs TRBV6-1 and TRBJ2-7, with 10 bases fitting TRBD2. The CDR3 length is 17 residues. From germline, CDR1 is MNHNS and CDR2 SASEGT. The V and J ends lost 0 bases and 6 bases, in that order; junction bases with no gene match: 11. CDR3 protein: CASSEALGTSAPFEQYF. DNA of the CDR3: TGTGCCAGCAGTGAAGCGCTTGGGACTAGCGCTCCGTTCGAGCAGTACTTC.

V is TRBV4-3 and J is TRBJ2-3; possibly TRBD1 or TRBD2 for D (6 bases each). The V gene lost 0 bases and the J gene lost 2 bases, with 21 bases spanning the gap. The CDR3 length is 19 residues. Germline V gene lookup returns CDR1 LGHNA and CDR2 YSLEER. CDR3 coding DNA: TGCGCCAGCAGCCAAGAGCCCAGAGAGGGGGGACTGCACACAGATACGCAGTATTTT. Protein product: CASSQEPREGGLHTDTQYF.

The genes are TRBV9 and TRBJ2-6, with 11 bases that match TRBD1. V dropped 4 bases and J dropped 3; count of bases not matched to a gene: 6. The CDR3 covers 17 residues. The germline V gene encodes CDR1 SGDLS and CDR2 YYNGEE. CDR3 coding DNA: TGTGCCAGCAGCCTCCGGACAGGGGGCGTTGGGGCCAACGTCCTGACTTTC. As protein: CASSLRTGGVGANVLTF.